These T cell receptor beta chains were read from a single sample in a study of blood T cells in healthy people across ages. TCRdb processed the 5' RACE reads anew with MiXCR; each CDR3 protein has one entry. The table shows fewer than 2 million distinct CDR3 sequences, with 30% to 40% occurring only once. The source material was blood. The receptor set was obtained from a human donor in good health. Both conserved end residues are part of each CDR3. Each record gives: J gene, V gene, clone size, D gene, CDR3 DNA, CDR3 protein. The D gene is left open where the match is weak. Some rows mark clone size as missing; the rest say once, few, many or name a class of expanded clone.

j_gene: TRBJ2-1; v_gene: TRBV20-1; abundance: NA; d_gene: TRBD2; CDR3nt: TGCAGTGCTAGAGACCAGCGGGGGGCCGGGAATGAGCAGTTCTTC; CDR3aa: CSARDQRGAGNEQFF
j_gene: TRBJ2-5; v_gene: TRBV2; abundance: NA; d_gene: TRBD2; CDR3nt: TGTGCCAGCAGTGAGGCCCCGCTCGGCGGGGGGCGGTACAATGAGCAGTACTTC; CDR3aa: CASSEAPLGGGRYNEQYF
j_gene: TRBJ1-1; v_gene: TRBV25-1; abundance: NA; d_gene: NA; CDR3nt: TGTGCCAGCAAAAATCTTAAAGAAGCTTTCTTT; CDR3aa: CASKNLKEAFF
j_gene: TRBJ1-5; v_gene: TRBV20-1; abundance: few; d_gene: TRBD1; CDR3nt: TGCAGTGCTAGCCAGGGGGCCTATCAGCCCCAGCATTTT; CDR3aa: CSASQGAYQPQHF
j_gene: TRBJ2-7; v_gene: TRBV20-1; abundance: NA; d_gene: TRBD1; CDR3nt: TGCAGTGCTAGAAAGGGACAGTTCTACAATGAGCAGTACTTC; CDR3aa: CSARKGQFYNEQYF
j_gene: TRBJ2-1; v_gene: TRBV7-2; abundance: NA; d_gene: TRBD2; CDR3nt: TGTGCCAGCAGCTTAAGGCGGGGGGCCGGGAATGAGCAGTTCTTC; CDR3aa: CASSLRRGAGNEQFF
j_gene: TRBJ2-1; v_gene: TRBV12-3/TRBV12-4; abundance: NA; d_gene: NA; CDR3nt: TGTGCCAGCACCCCTTGGGAGGCAGACTTCAATGAGCAGTTCTTC; CDR3aa: CASTPWEADFNEQFF
j_gene: TRBJ2-7; v_gene: TRBV28; abundance: NA; d_gene: NA; CDR3nt: TGTGCCAGCAACAGGGACTACGAGCAGTACTTC; CDR3aa: CASNRDYEQYF
j_gene: TRBJ2-7; v_gene: TRBV7-8; abundance: few; d_gene: NA; CDR3nt: TGTGCCAGCAGCTTAATGGGGCGAGACGAGCAGTACTTC; CDR3aa: CASSLMGRDEQYF
j_gene: TRBJ1-2; v_gene: TRBV9; abundance: few; d_gene: NA; CDR3nt: TGTGCCAGCAGCGTAGACGGGCAGTACTATGGCTACACCTTC; CDR3aa: CASSVDGQYYGYTF
j_gene: TRBJ2-7; v_gene: TRBV5-1; abundance: few; d_gene: NA; CDR3nt: TGCGCCAGCAGCTTGGATGGAGGGGCCACCTCCTACGAGCAGTACTTC; CDR3aa: CASSLDGGATSYEQYF
j_gene: TRBJ1-5; v_gene: TRBV20-1; abundance: few; d_gene: NA; CDR3nt: TGCAGTGCCCCGGGGACCGCCTTATATAGCAATCAGCCCCAGCATTTT; CDR3aa: CSAPGTALYSNQPQHF
j_gene: TRBJ2-5; v_gene: TRBV7-2; abundance: NA; d_gene: NA; CDR3nt: TGTGCCAGCAGCTTAGCGAACAGAAAAGAGACCCAGTACTTC; CDR3aa: CASSLANRKETQYF
j_gene: TRBJ2-3; v_gene: TRBV7-2; abundance: NA; d_gene: NA; CDR3nt: TGTACCAGCAGCTTAGGGGGACTTGACACAGATACGCAGTATTTT; CDR3aa: CTSSLGGLDTDTQYF